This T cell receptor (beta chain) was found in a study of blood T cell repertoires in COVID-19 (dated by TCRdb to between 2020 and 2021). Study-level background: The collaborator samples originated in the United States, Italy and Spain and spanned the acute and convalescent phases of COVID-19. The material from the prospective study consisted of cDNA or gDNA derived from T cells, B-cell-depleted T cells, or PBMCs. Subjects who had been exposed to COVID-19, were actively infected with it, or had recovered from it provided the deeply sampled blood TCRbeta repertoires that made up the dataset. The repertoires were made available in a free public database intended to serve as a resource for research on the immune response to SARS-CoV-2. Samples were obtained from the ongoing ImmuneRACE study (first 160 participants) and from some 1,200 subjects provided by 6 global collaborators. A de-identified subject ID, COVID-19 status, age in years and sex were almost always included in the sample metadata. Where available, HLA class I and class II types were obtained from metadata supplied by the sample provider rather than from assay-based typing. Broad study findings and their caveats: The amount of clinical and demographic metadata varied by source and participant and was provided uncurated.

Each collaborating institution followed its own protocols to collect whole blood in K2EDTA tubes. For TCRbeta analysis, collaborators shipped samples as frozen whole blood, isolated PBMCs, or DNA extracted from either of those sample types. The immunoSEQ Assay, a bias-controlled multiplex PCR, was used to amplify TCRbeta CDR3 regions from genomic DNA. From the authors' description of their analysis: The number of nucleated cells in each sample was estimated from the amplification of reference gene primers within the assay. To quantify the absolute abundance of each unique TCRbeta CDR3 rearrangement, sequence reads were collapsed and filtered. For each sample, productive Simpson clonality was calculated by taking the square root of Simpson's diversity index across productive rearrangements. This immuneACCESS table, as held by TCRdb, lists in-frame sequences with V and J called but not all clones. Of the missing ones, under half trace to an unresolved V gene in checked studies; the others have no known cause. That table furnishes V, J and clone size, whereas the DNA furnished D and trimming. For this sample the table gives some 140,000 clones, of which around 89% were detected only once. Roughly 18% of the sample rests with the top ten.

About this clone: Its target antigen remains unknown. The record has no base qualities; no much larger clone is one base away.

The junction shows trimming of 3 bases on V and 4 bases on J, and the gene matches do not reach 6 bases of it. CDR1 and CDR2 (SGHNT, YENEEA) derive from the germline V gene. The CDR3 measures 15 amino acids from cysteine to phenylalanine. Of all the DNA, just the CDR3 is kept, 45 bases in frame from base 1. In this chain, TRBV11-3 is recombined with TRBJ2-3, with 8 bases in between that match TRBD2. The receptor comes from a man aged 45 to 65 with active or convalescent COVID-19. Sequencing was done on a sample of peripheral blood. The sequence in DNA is TGTGCCAGCAGCTTTGGCGGGGGGTCGTCAGATACGCAGTATTTT. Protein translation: CASSFGGGSSDTQYF.